This T cell receptor (beta chain) stems from a study of Tregs in tolerant kidney transplant recipients. Study findings and constraints: Findings come from small patient numbers and require larger validation. Expanding Tregs on activated donor B cells appeared to best identify donor-specific TCRbeta clones. No direct test of biological reproducibility was done here.

Sequencing used immunoSEQ multiplex PCR; TCRdb keeps in-frame clones, though not all of them. The repertoire holds tens of thousands of clones, more than 90% seen once, with roughly 4.7% in the top ten. About this clone: Its antigen is not known.

Unstimulated Tregs (CD4+CD25+CD127-) and CD4+CD25- non-Tregs were sorted from PBMCs. The CDR3 spans 13 residues. Trimming stripped 3 bases from V and 5 bases from J, with 10 bases between. CDR1 and CDR2 from the germline V gene are LGHNT and FRNRAP. The chain links TRBV12-5 to TRBJ2-5; D unclear. Sequencing was carried out using CD8+ T cells from blood. The sequence was obtained from a human donor in good health. CDR3 sequence: CASGFFGRETQYF. DNA of the CDR3: TGTGCTAGTGGTTTCTTCGGGCGGGAGACCCAGTACTTC. The full variable domain, rest sourced from reference TRBV12-5 and TRBJ2-5, is DARVTQTPRHKVTEMGQEVTMRCQPILGHNTVFWYRQTMMQGLELLAYFRNRAPLDDSGMPKDRFSAEMPDATLATLKIQPSEPRDSAVYFCASGFFGRETQYFGPGTRLLVL.